Listed here is a single TCR beta chain. Its specificity is not known. This sample was taken from a study of blood T cells in healthy people across ages. Together with a sample-barcoded 5' primer, a J-beta primer mix was included in a second PCR lasting about 6 to 11 cycles. The authors tagged each cDNA molecule using a template-switch adaptor with 12 random nucleotides. Via MiXCR, TCRdb re-called the 5' RACE reads, giving one row per CDR3 protein. Of around 1.5 million distinct CDR3 sequences in the sample, roughly 32% were seen once. V lost 6 bases and J lost 3, with 15 bases in between. Germline-derived CDR1 and CDR2 are SNHLY and FYNNEI. The CDR3 runs to 15 residues. Broader study findings: Percentage of naive T cells showed a strong correlation with TCR beta diversity. CMV status of donors was unknown, possibly confounding expanded clonotype changes. Long-lived donors exceeded aged donors in naive CD4+ cells and diversity.

The sequence derives from a woman in her 30s in good health. The sequencing input was blood. J is TRBJ1-5 and V is TRBV2; D might be TRBD1 (5 bases). The CDR3 DNA follows: TGTGCCAGCAGCTACCCAGGGACGGACAATCAGCCCCAGCATTTT. Protein product: CASSYPGTDNQPQHF.